The present TCR beta chain was sequenced within a study of T cells in Graves' hyperthyroidism and ophthalmopathy. Regarding the study as a whole: Most clonotypes that expanded in the thyroid above 0.001 also showed up in blood. A median roughly six months before onset, the model predicted ophthalmopathy.

TCR beta CDR3 regions were amplified from RNA transcripts. HTBI primers were the set used in a first-round RT-PCR of the TCR CDR3. MiXCR was run by TCRdb on the multiplex PCR reads, yielding one entry per CDR3 protein. Here the sample spans 250,000 to 300,000 distinct CDR3 sequences, approximately 15% being singletons. Remarks on this clonotype: The antigen remains unidentified. Just one base apart from a much larger clone, this may be a read error.

The CDR3 is made up of 16 amino acids. Germline loops: CDR1 SEHNR, CDR2 FQNEAQ (reference sequence). Exclusions: uncontrolled infection, other autoimmune disease, pregnancy, lactation. The J gene is TRBJ1-4, the V gene TRBV7-9; D unclear. Sequenced input: blood. This TCR came from a woman aged 40 to 50 with Graves' hyperthyroidism that later progressed to Graves' ophthalmopathy. In nucleotides, the CDR3 is TGTACCAGCAGCCCCACAAGCCATGCGGCTAATGAAAAACTGTTTTTT. Its translation is CTSSPTSHAANEKLFF.